The present entry profiles one T cell receptor beta chain with its context. No cognate antigen has been identified for it. Base qualities are not at hand, and no much larger clone is one base apart. Preparation of the library involved the immunoSEQ multiplex PCR assay. For the multiplex PCR, a mixture combining 60 forward primers for TCR Vbeta segments and 13 reverse primers for TCR Jbeta segments was used. A multiplex PCR assay on genomic DNA amplified the CDR3 region of rearranged TCR beta genes. The Illumina HiSeq System was used to sequence the amplified TCR beta libraries as 87-base-pair reads. Per the authors' processing: A later analysis tallied approximately 87 million unique TCR beta chains across the 666 repertoires, and 10 million to 11 million of those chains were shared by two or more donors. Raw reads were error-corrected and collapsed into unique sequences by a nearest-neighbor algorithm in which closely related sequences were merged to remove PCR and sequencing errors. Alignment of CDR3 sequences to IMGT reference sequences was used to assign V, D and J gene segments. For a sequence to be retained, a match of at least six nucleotides was required to both a V gene segment and a J gene segment. Rearrangements were classified as productive when the CDR3 lacked stop codons and remained in frame with V and J, and all other rearrangements were classified as non-productive. CDR3 was defined according to IMGT convention as the region running from the second conserved V-encoded cysteine to the conserved J-encoded phenylalanine. The earlier analysis of 500 to 750 of the donors excluded any sequence lacking an unambiguous match to a single V gene segment. In an earlier analysis of some 590 of the donors, a V segment was called functional when productive rearrangements were above 56.7%, and segregating when the standard deviation between donors exceeded 5%. A statistical classification framework was built for diagnosing cytomegalovirus status from the catalog of TCR beta chain sequences. A later analysis assigned V and J genes by comparing TCR nucleotide sequences with IMGT/GENE-DB human TR gene sequences. Using the TCRdist pipeline, a later analysis assigned CDR3 sequences along with most-parsimonious VDJ recombination scenarios. In a later analysis, each TCR beta chain was defined by its CDR3 amino acid sequence together with its V-gene family, and reads lacking a unique V-gene family were excluded. To address suspected cross-contamination and a sequencing artifact, a later analysis removed several hundred highly shared, low-generation-probability nucleotide sequences. In a later analysis, a clonal expansion index was calculated for each public chain from normalized within-repertoire ranks of inferred template counts. A later analysis computed generation probabilities with a VDJ recombination model fitted to out-of-frame rearrangements, and checked the results against IGoR. A later analysis scored TCR-TCR, TCR-HLA and TCR-CMV co-occurrence with hypergeometric tests, applying a repertoire-size bias correction to TCR pairs. A later analysis estimated false discovery rates by permuting HLA or CMV assignments 20 times. A later analysis grouped co-occurring TCRs with DBSCAN, adding TCRdist sequence similarity when clustering within HLA-allele-positive subsets. Repertoires with fewer than 30,000 or more than 120,000 public chains, plus five repertoires with anomalous nucleotide sharing, were excluded from co-occurrence clustering. In its TCRdb copy, this immuneACCESS table keeps in-frame sequences only and misses some clones. Where compared with another copy, unresolved V genes explain less than half of these, and the others have no known cause. From that table come the V and J calls and clone size; the DNA was used to work out D and trimming. Recorded for this sample are fewer than 120,000 clones; about 90% of them occurred a single time. The ten largest clonotypes hold more than 1.5% of the sample.

Reading the germline V gene gives CDR1 SGHTA and CDR2 FQGNSA. The junction carries 15 bases between V and J, which are trimmed by 6 bases and 0 bases respectively. The CDR3 measures 17 amino acids from cysteine to phenylalanine. Only the CDR3 DNA stays, 51 bases, in frame from base 1. The cohort comprised hundreds of healthy bone marrow donors. Cohort members were all nominally healthy when sampled, although unrecorded immune exposures were likely present. The donor was CMV seronegative and belonged to the group of around 350 seronegative cohort members. A peripheral blood sample was collected from each donor, and TCR beta sequencing was performed on peripheral blood mononuclear cells. The Qiagen DNeasy Blood Extraction Kit was used to extract genomic DNA from the blood cell samples. These data come from a study of cytomegalovirus exposure and HLA in healthy donors (dated by TCRdb to 2015 to 2018). With respect to the entire study: According to an earlier analysis of 587 of the donors, some 170 million T cells yielded 90 million to 140 million unique TCR beta sequences and approximately 300 Gb of sequence data. In addition to the first cohort of 666 subjects, a separate validation cohort of approximately 130 different subjects was used. The study aimed to test whether signatures of past pathogen exposure could be identified by cataloging public T cell receptors. Among 398 genotyped donors of the cohort, an average of roughly 240,000 unique TCR beta nucleotide sequences were sequenced per donor, roughly a sixth of them non-productive. Both class I and class II loci were covered by HLA typing, at four-digit resolution. About five DR-DQ haplotypes were treated as single units for association and clustering because of strong linkage in the cohort. Of the roughly 410 genotyped donors, approximately 80% were placed in the genetic ancestry cluster associated with self-reported Caucasian donors. The number of donors typed differed by locus, with roughly 620-630 for A, B, C, DRB1 and DQB1, 522 for DQA1, approximately 570 for DPA1, and 472 for DPB1. About 320 gigabases of sequencing data and tens of millions of unique TCR sequences were included in an early release covering roughly 600 HLA-typed donors. Rather than drawing on any new phenotypic data, the later analysis identified candidate immune exposures from TCR beta sequences and the way those sequences occurred across donors. A later analysis re-analyzed previously published TCR beta repertoires from hundreds of donors and added high-resolution HLA genotyping to study TCR occurrence patterns. An earlier analysis of several hundred of the donors applied high-throughput TCR beta sequencing to assess whether each TCR beta V gene segment acted as functional or pseudogenic. The study combined high-throughput TCR immunosequencing, statistical association of individual TCRs with disease status, and machine learning to predict cytomegalovirus infection status. Every repertoire in the discovery cohort had been generated on one and the same sequencing platform. The study profiled the T cell repertoires of hundreds of subjects by immunosequencing and related them to cytomegalovirus serostatus. Donor age, sex, ethnicity and CMV serostatus were compiled together with the repertoire data. A later genetic analysis used genome-wide SNP genotypes for about 65% of the roughly 670 donors, treating that subset as a discovery cohort. Findings and caveats that apply to the study as a whole: A later analysis associated about 16,000 TCR beta sequences with specific HLA alleles at a false discovery rate of 0.05. It was suggested by the authors that the approach could potentially be generalized to other disease states and immunological phenotypes. Several of the top co-occurrence clusters appeared to be linked to parvovirus B19, influenza, CMV and Epstein-Barr virus, according to a later analysis. A later analysis found that HLA-associated TCR beta chains were more clonally expanded and had lower generation probabilities than equally common non-associated chains. Only TCR beta chains were sequenced in this cohort, and the absence of alpha or paired-chain data limited detectable features. While some public TCRs were present in many individuals, most TCR sequences turned up only very rarely across donors. A further reported finding was that TCR beta sequences accurately predicted the HLA-A and HLA-B alleles for most subjects in the first cohort. The classifier was reported to diagnose cytomegalovirus status with high specificity and sensitivity in both the original and validation cohorts. The study gave a list of under 200 TCR beta chains associated with cytomegalovirus. When HLA alleles, especially DR and DQ, strongly co-occurred, attributing TCR associations to individual alleles was difficult. The 87-base-pair reads could not distinguish some IMGT-functional V segments, including TRBV6-2 and TRBV6-3, so those segments were excluded. An association between a missense DCLRE1C variant and V-gene and J-gene trimming of TCR beta chains was found in a later genetic analysis and replicated in an independent cohort. Sequencing depth was assumed to be roughly uniform across donors in the presence/absence analyses, though that assumption may not hold. A later genetic analysis reported fewer N-insertions in productive TCRs among donors in an Asian-associated ancestry cluster than the roughly 720-donor mean. Because HLA typing was unavailable for some donors at each locus, only the typed subset was used in association tests. In a later analysis, the rate of TCR association differed among HLA loci, with DRB1 alleles having the most associated TCRs and HLA-C alleles having the fewest. The earlier analysis of a few hundred of the donors excluded 15 to 20 rarely observed V segments, including chromosome 9 orphons, because counts were too low. For the cohort, immune exposure information was limited to CMV serostatus. A cluster of highly shared sequence variants was judged likely to represent a technical artifact of the sequencing pipeline. According to a later analysis, most CMV-associated TCR beta chains appeared to be HLA-restricted, and the HLA associations seemed to be driven largely by CMV exposure. A few of the identified cytomegalovirus-associated TCR beta chains were confirmed in vitro to be specific for cytomegalovirus antigens. Correlated functional status among segregating V segments might reflect linkage disequilibrium, but an unknown experimental factor could not be ruled out. Broadly in line with IMGT annotations, most TCR beta V segments showed up in productive rearrangements about 87% or about 30% of the time in an earlier analysis of several hundred of the donors.

The sample consisted of PBMCs. This chain joins TRBV7-2 to TRBJ1-6; D gene: possibly TRBD1, on 5 matching bases. The receptor was derived from a man aged 40-49 years in good health and CMV-seronegative. CDR3 region: CASRLTRQSSYNSPLHF. The nucleotide sequence reads as follows: TGTGCCAGCAGATTAACCCGACAGAGCTCCTATAATTCACCCCTCCACTTT. When the CDR3 is completed using the reference TRBV7-2 and TRBJ1-6 genes on either side, the full variable domain is GAGVSQSPSNKVTEKGKDVELRCDPISGHTALYWYRQSLGQGLEFLIYFQGNSAPDKSGLPSDRFSAERTGGSVSTLTIQRTQQEDSAVYLCASRLTRQSSYNSPLHFGNGTRLTVT.